These 30 T cell receptor beta chains were sequenced from one sample in a study of T cells in tumors after PD-1 blockade. This table comes from immunoSEQ multiplex PCR, and its TCRdb copy is limited to in-frame clones, with some not included. The data hold roughly 12,000 clones, with around 68% observed a single time. The sequences come from tumor tissue, collected before anti-PD-1 treatment. The receptors derive from a human donor with cutaneous squamous cell carcinoma.

The chain has TRBV7-2 and TRBJ2-7; D possibly corresponds to TRBD1 (6 bases). The CDR3 is 18 residues long. Trimming removed 5 bases from V and 3 bases from J, with 26 bases in between. CDR1 is SGHTA and CDR2 is FQGNSA in the germline V gene. CDR3 region: CASSLQMQWRQGGYEQYF. The CDR3 DNA follows: TGTGCCAGCAGCCTCCAAATGCAGTGGAGACAAGGGGGCTACGAGCAGTACTTC.

The rearrangement joins TRBV7-8 to TRBJ2-7; 10 bases line up with TRBD1. The CDR3 has 14 residues. Germline V gene sequence: CDR1 SGHVS, CDR2 FQNEAQ. V shed 4 bases, J shed 2 bases, and the junction held 2 bases outside the gene matches. The CDR3 here is CASSSGTGAYEQYF. Here the CDR3 DNA reads TGTGCCAGCAGCTCTGGGACAGGGGCCTACGAGCAGTACTTC.

The CDR3 DNA follows: TGTGCCAGCAGCCAAGAAACCCAGGGCACAAATTCACCCCTCCACTTT. Encoded protein: CASSQETQGTNSPLHF. The chain employs TRBV4-2 and TRBJ1-6; D possibly corresponds to TRBD1 (5 bases). In germline, CDR1 is LGHNA, CDR2 YNFKEQ. The V and J ends lost 0 bases and 7 bases respectively, with 13 bases between them. There are 16 residues in the CDR3.

This chain uses TRBV2 with TRBJ2-5; D gene uncertain. V dropped 7 bases and J dropped 1 base, with 16 bases sitting between them. Germline V gene data show CDR1 as SNHLY and CDR2 as FYNNEI. This CDR3 region has 15 residues. The DNA of the CDR3 is TGTGCCAGCAACCGTGAGTTCCTAGTCCAAGAGACCCAGTACTTC. Its protein is CASNREFLVQETQYF.

This chain connects TRBV19 to TRBJ2-2; possible D gene TRBD1, 6 bases. Germline V gives CDR1 LNHDA, CDR2 SQIVND (reference sequence). Trimming cost V 2 bases and J 5 bases, with 12 bases left between them. The CDR3 sequence is 15 residues long. The CDR3 loop is CASSINYQGTGELFF. In DNA form, the CDR3 reads TGTGCCAGTAGTATAAATTATCAGGGGACCGGGGAGCTGTTTTTT.

This chain joins TRBV13 and TRBJ1-2; TRBD1 aligns across 7 bases. Germline V gene sequence: CDR1 PRHDT, CDR2 FYEKMQ (reference sequence). V dropped 0 bases and J dropped 5; count of bases not matched to a gene: 12. This CDR3 spans 17 amino acids. The CDR3 spells CASSLGPSRGDFYGYTF. CDR3 nucleotide sequence: TGTGCCAGCAGCTTAGGCCCGTCCAGGGGGGACTTTTATGGCTACACCTTC.

The rearrangement links TRBV5-1 to TRBJ2-6, with TRBD1 as a possible D gene (6 bases). The V and J ends lost 4 bases and 0 bases respectively, with 11 bases between them. Per the germline V gene, CDR1 is SGHRS and CDR2 is YFSETQ. CDR3 length: 16 residues. The CDR3 nucleotides are TGCGCCAGCAGCGCCAAGACAGGCTCTGGGGCCAACGTCCTGACTTTC. This codes for CASSAKTGSGANVLTF.

There are a few counts of this clone. This chain joins TRBV19 and TRBJ1-5; weak D call: TRBD1 (6 bases). V was clipped by 3 bases and J by 1 base, with 10 bases between them. This CDR3 region has 15 residues. Germline V CDR1 and CDR2: LNHDA, SQIVND (reference sequence). CDR3 sequence: CASSMGQGSNQPQHF. The CDR3 DNA reads as TGTGCCAGTAGTATGGGGCAGGGGAGCAATCAGCCCCAGCATTTT.

The V gene is TRBV18, the J gene TRBJ1-4; D gene uncertain. Trimming pared 3 bases from V and 5 bases from J, leaving 13 bases between. CDR3 size: 15 residues. From germline, CDR1 is KGHSH and CDR2 LQKENI. CDR3 amino acids: CASSPRSQANEKLFF. The CDR3 DNA follows: TGTGCCAGCTCACCCCGGTCCCAGGCGAATGAAAAACTGTTTTTT.

This chain links TRBV10-3 with TRBJ1-4; D gene unclear. V lost 6 bases, J lost 7 bases, and 15 bases lay in between. Germline values: CDR1 ENHRY, CDR2 SYGVKD. There are 14 residues in the CDR3. CDR3 protein: CAIRAVSGFEKLFF. The CDR3 DNA sequence: TGTGCCATCAGGGCGGTTTCGGGATTTGAAAAACTGTTTTTT.

This chain joins TRBV9 and TRBJ2-4, with D maybe TRBD2 (6 bases). The CDR3 runs to 17 residues. The germline CDR1 and CDR2 sequences are SGDLS and YYNGEE. Deletions cut 3 bases from V and 0 bases from J, with 16 bases between. CDR3 DNA: TGTGCCAGCAGCGGTGGAGGACTATTACTAGCCAAAAACATTCAGTACTTC. The encoded protein is CASSGGGLLLAKNIQYF.

This clone was seen more than once but under ten times. The rearrangement links TRBV2 to TRBJ1-1; no clear D gene. Trimming pared 6 bases from V and 4 bases from J, leaving 15 bases between. The CDR3 is 14 amino acids. The germline V gene has CDR1 SNHLY and CDR2 FYNNEI. For the CDR3, the DNA is TGTGCCAGCAGGAACTTTCTATCGGGCACTGAAGCTTTCTTT. Translation: CASRNFLSGTEAFF.

The rearrangement joins TRBV3-1 (or the pseudogene TRBV3-2) to TRBJ1-2; TRBD1 might be the D (5 bases). Germline values: CDR1 LGHDT, CDR2 YNNKEL (reference sequence). The length of the CDR3 is 15 residues. Trimming shortened V by 6 bases and J by 7 bases, and 21 bases separated the two germline ends. This CDR3 is CASRLRTGGERGYTF. Here the CDR3 DNA reads TGTGCCAGCAGACTTCGGACGGGAGGGGAGCGTGGCTACACCTTC.

This rearrangement joins TRBV6-4 to TRBJ1-1, with TRBD1 as a possible D gene (5 bases). Germline CDR1 and CDR2: MRHNA and SNTAGT. The ends were cut back, 6 bases at V and 7 bases at J, with 18 bases in the middle. This CDR3 region has 14 residues. The DNA for the CDR3 is TGTGCCAGCAGCGTTGTGTTCGGGGGGGGTGAAGCTTTCTTT. This translates into CASSVVFGGGEAFF.

This clone was detected a few times. The rearrangement links TRBV9 to TRBJ1-5; D call uncertain. Germline V gene data show CDR1 as SGDLS and CDR2 as YYNGEE. This CDR3 contains 15 residues. Trimming removed 4 bases at V and 0 bases at J, with 11 bases between. CDR3 residues: CASSPSGYSNQPQHF. CDR3 coding DNA: TGTGCCAGCAGCCCGAGTGGTTATAGCAATCAGCCCCAGCATTTT. Full variable domain (outside the CDR3, taken from reference TRBV9 and TRBJ1-5): DSGVTQTPKHLITATGQRVTLRCSPRSGDLSVYWYQQSLDQGLQFLIQYYNGEERAKGNILERFSAQQFPDLHSELNLSSLELGDSALYFCASSPSGYSNQPQHFGDGTRLSIL.

The J gene is TRBJ1-6, the V gene TRBV5-1; no reliable D call. Deletions cut 3 bases from V and 10 bases from J, with 8 bases between. Germline V CDR1 and CDR2: SGHRS, YFSETQ. The CDR3 runs 12 residues. This CDR3 is CASSSEVSPLHF. Written as DNA, the CDR3 is TGCGCCAGCAGCTCGGAGGTATCACCCCTCCACTTT. Full variable domain (missing parts from reference TRBV5-1 and TRBJ1-6): KAGVTQTPRYLIKTRGQQVTLSCSPISGHRSVSWYQQTPGQGLQFLFEYFSETQRNKGNFPGRFSGRQFSNSRSEMNVSTLELGDSALYLCASSSEVSPLHFGNGTRLTVT.

This sequence joins TRBV20-1 and TRBJ2-3, with D unresolved. Looked up from germline, CDR1 is DFQATT and CDR2 is SNEGSKA (reference sequence). The CDR3 contains 10 residues. CDR3 in DNA: TGCACCCCTCCACGAGATACGCAGTATTTT. It encodes CTPPRDTQYF.

This rearrangement joins TRBV6-6 to TRBJ1-1; D is ambiguous. Trimming removed 4 bases at V and 7 bases at J, with 13 bases between. Germline lookup yields CDR1 MNHNY and CDR2 SVGAGI (reference sequence). The CDR3 is 13 residues long. This chain's CDR3 is CASSSNTGDEAFF. CDR3 sequence (DNA): TGTGCCAGCAGTTCGAACACGGGAGATGAAGCTTTCTTT.

This clone was counted a few times. The V gene is TRBV11-2, the J gene TRBJ1-1; D gene ambiguous. This CDR3 has 12 residues. V lost 0 bases to trimming and J lost 7 bases, with 6 bases between them. Per germline, CDR1 SGHAT and CDR2 FQNNGV. Written as DNA, the CDR3 is TGTGCCAGCAGCTTAGATATCGGTGAAGCTTTCTTT. It yields the protein CASSLDIGEAFF.

This chain connects TRBV25-1 to TRBJ2-2; D assignment may be TRBD1 or TRBD2 (6 bases each). The CDR3 sequence is 15 residues long. With 4 bases removed from V and 3 bases from J, the gap between germline ends came to 12 bases. Germline values: CDR1 MGHDK, CDR2 SYGVNS. DNA for the CDR3: TGTGCCAGCAGTGCCGGAGGGGGGCACACCGGGGAGCTGTTTTTT. This translates into CASSAGGGHTGELFF.

This clone was found a few times. The genes are TRBV30 and TRBJ2-5; TRBD2 agrees at 10 bases. The V gene's germline CDR1 is GTSNPN and CDR2 SVGIG (reference sequence). V trimming: 1 base; J trimming: 5 bases; junction bases outside the gene matches: 4. The CDR3 covers 14 residues. The CDR3 DNA reads as TGTGCCTGGAGTGCACTAGCGGGAAGCGAGACCCAGTACTTC. It codes for CAWSALAGSETQYF.

This sequence joins TRBV9 and TRBJ2-5; TRBD2 might be the D (5 bases). Looked up from germline, CDR1 is SGDLS and CDR2 is YYNGEE. The CDR3 has 15 residues. V shed 4 bases and J shed 5 bases, with 18 bases lying between them. Written as DNA, the CDR3 is TGTGCCAGCAGCCAGAGCGGTGCAGGTCGGGAGACCCAGTACTTC. This codes for CASSQSGAGRETQYF.

The V and J genes are TRBV28 and TRBJ2-4; perhaps TRBD2 as D (6 bases). Germline loops: CDR1 MDHEN, CDR2 SYDVKM. The CDR3 consists of 15 residues. V gave up 8 bases and J gave up 0 bases, with 14 bases separating them. The CDR3 region has the DNA TGTGCCAGCTCCCCGGGGGAAATAGCCAAAAACATTCAGTACTTC. Its translation: CASSPGEIAKNIQYF.

The V and J genes are TRBV7-2 and TRBJ2-1; D might be TRBD1 or TRBD2, each matching 6 bases. The ends were cut back, 1 base at V and 6 bases at J, with 16 bases in the middle. The CDR3 totals 16 residues. The germline V gene has CDR1 SGHTA and CDR2 FQGNSA. As DNA, the CDR3 is TGTGCCAGCAGCTTAGGGTGGGGGGCTGGTCGCAATGAGCAGTTCTTC. Translated: CASSLGWGAGRNEQFF.

The CDR3 is CASTRDTTDTQYF. The CDR3 nucleotides read TGTGCCAGCACCCGGGACACCACAGATACGCAGTATTTT. The chain has TRBV19 and TRBJ2-3; D possibly corresponds to TRBD1 (6 bases). The CDR3 sequence is 13 residues long. Germline assignment: CDR1 LNHDA and CDR2 SQIVND (reference sequence). The V end lost 9 bases, the J end lost 2 bases, and 12 bases lay between the germline ends. Variable domain in full (rest from reference TRBV19 and TRBJ2-3): DGGITQSPKYLFRKEGQNVTLSCEQNLNHDAMYWYRQDPGQGLRLIYYSQIVNDFQKGDIAEGYSVSREKKESFPLTVTSAQKNPTAFYLCASTRDTTDTQYFGPGTRLTVL.

This chain joins TRBV7-9 and TRBJ2-7; no firm D call. The germline CDR1 and CDR2 sequences are SEHNR and FQNEAQ (reference sequence). CDR3 length equals 13 residues. The V and J ends lost 6 bases and 2 bases respectively, with 11 bases between them. The CDR3 here is CASSRLGPYEQYF. The CDR3 nucleotides read TGTGCCAGCAGTCGTCTAGGTCCCTACGAGCAGTACTTC.

This chain joins TRBV4-2 and TRBJ2-7; D perhaps matches TRBD1 (5 bases). V was cut by 1 base and J by 0 bases, with 10 bases left in between. Germline V gives CDR1 LGHNA, CDR2 YNFKEQ. CDR3 length: 15 amino acids. The CDR3 nucleotides are TGTGCCAGCAGCCAAGGAACAGGAGACTCCTACGAGCAGTACTTC. Amino acids: CASSQGTGDSYEQYF.

This clone was observed a handful of times. V is TRBV5-5 and J is TRBJ2-3; the D gene is possibly TRBD1 (7 bases). Germline loops: CDR1 SGHKS, CDR2 YYEKEE (reference sequence). Deletions cut 0 bases from V and 10 bases from J, with 15 bases between. This CDR3 contains 14 residues. The CDR3 is CASSLELPRGAQYF. For the CDR3, the DNA is TGTGCCAGCAGCTTGGAGCTTCCCAGGGGGGCGCAGTATTTT.

This clone was recorded only once. V is TRBV6-4 and J is TRBJ1-3; no reliable D call. Per germline, CDR1 MRHNA and CDR2 SNTAGT. This CDR3 has 15 residues. Trimming took off 2 bases at V and 2 bases at J, with 10 bases between the two ends. CDR3 sequence (DNA): TGTGCCAGCAGTGACCTCTGGCCTACTGGAAACACCATATATTTT. Translation gives CASSDLWPTGNTIYF.

This chain links TRBV7-3 with TRBJ1-2; D gene uncertain. Germline V lookup: CDR1 SGHTA, CDR2 FQGTGA. This CDR3 comprises 14 residues. V was trimmed by 5 bases and J by 6 bases, leaving 16 bases between them. The CDR3 sequence is CASSPKSGSNGYTF. CDR3 sequence (DNA): TGTGCCAGCAGCCCGAAAAGCGGGTCTAATGGCTACACCTTC.